The subject of this entry is one T cell receptor beta chain. Its antigen is unidentified. PCR was performed using 60 Vbeta and 13 Jbeta primers. Here immunoSEQ multiplex PCR was the method, and the copy in TCRdb shows in-frame clones only, minus some. The sample includes about 130,000 clones, 60% to 85% of them seen just once. This entry comes from a study of cytomegalovirus exposure and HLA in healthy donors. Study-wide results and caveats: TCR sequences were mostly rare, though some public TCRs occurred in many donors.

The sequence was collected from a female donor in good health and CMV-seronegative. The sample consisted of PBMCs.

CDR3 amino acids: CATSNGPRIGTSGRAYEQYF. The CDR3 DNA is TGTGCCACCAGCAACGGGCCGCGAATCGGGACTAGCGGGAGGGCCTACGAGCAGTACTTC. This sequence joins TRBV15 and TRBJ2-7, with TRBD2 matching 16 bases. This CDR3 has 20 residues. With 4 bases clipped from V and 2 bases from J, the junction kept 14 bases outside the gene matches. Per germline, CDR1 LNHNV and CDR2 YYDKDF (reference sequence).